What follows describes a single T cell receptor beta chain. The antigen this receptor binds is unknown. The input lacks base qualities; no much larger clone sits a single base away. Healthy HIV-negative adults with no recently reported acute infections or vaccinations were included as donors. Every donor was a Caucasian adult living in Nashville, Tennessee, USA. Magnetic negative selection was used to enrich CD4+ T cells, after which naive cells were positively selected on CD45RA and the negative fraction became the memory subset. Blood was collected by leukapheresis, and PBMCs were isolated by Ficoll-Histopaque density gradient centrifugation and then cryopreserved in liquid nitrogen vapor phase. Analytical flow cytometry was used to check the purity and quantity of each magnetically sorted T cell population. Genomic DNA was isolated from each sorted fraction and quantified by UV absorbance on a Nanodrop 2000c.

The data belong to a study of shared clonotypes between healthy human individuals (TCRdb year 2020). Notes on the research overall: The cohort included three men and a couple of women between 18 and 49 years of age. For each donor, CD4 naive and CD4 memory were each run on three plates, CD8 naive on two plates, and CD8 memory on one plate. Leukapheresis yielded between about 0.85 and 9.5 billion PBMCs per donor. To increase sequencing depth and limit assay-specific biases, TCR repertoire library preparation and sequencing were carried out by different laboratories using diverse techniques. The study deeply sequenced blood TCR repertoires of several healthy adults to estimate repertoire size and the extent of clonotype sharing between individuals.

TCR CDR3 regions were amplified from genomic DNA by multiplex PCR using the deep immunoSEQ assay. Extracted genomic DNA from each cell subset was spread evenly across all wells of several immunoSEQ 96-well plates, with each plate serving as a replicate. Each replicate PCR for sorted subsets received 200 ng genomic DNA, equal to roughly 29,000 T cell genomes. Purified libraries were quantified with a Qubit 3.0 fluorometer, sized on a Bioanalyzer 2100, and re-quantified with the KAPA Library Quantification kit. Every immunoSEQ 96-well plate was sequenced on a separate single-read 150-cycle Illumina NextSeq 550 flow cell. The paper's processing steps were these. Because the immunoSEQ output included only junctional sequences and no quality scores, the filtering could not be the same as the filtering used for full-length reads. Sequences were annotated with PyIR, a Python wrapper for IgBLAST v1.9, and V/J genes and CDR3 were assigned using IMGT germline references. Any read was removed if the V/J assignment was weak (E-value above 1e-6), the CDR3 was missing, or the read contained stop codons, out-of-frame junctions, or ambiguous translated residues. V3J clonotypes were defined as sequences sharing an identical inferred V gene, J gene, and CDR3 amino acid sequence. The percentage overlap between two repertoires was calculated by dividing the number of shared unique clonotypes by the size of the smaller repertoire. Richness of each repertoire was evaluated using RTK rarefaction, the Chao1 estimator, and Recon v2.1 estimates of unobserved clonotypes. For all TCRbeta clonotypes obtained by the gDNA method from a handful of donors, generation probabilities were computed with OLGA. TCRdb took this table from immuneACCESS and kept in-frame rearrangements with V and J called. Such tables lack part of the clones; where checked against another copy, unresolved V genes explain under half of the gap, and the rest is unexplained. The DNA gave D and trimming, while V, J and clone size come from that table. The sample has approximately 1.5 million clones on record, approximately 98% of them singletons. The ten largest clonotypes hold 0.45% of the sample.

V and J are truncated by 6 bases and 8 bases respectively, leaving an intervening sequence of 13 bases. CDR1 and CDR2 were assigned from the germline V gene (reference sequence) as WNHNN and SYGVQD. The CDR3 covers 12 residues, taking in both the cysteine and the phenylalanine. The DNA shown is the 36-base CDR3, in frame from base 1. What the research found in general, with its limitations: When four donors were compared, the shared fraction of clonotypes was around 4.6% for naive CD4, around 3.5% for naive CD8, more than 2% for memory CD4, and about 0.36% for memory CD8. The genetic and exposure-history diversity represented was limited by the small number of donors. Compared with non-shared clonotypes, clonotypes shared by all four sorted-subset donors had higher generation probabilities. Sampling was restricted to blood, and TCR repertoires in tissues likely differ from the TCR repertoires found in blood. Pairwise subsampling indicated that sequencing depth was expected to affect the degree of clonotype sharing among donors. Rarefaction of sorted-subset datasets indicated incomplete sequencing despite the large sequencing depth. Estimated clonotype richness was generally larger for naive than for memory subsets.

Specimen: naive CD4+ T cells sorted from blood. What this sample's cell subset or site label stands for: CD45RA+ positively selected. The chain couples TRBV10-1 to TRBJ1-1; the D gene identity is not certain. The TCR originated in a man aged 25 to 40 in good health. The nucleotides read TGCGCCAGCAGACCTCAGGAATCCGAAGCTTTCTTT. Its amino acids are CASRPQESEAFF.